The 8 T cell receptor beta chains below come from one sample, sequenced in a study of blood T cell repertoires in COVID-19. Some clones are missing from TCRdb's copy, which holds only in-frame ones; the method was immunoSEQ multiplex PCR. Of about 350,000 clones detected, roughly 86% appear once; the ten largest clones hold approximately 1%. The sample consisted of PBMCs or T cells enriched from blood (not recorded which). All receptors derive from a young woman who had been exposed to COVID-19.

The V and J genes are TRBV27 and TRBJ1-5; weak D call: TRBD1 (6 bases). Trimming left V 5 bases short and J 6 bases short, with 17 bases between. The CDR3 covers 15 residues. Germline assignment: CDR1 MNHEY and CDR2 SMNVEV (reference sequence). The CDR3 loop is CASSQTGRTSQPQHF. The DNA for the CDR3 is TGTGCCAGCAGTCAGACAGGCCGGACAAGTCAGCCCCAGCATTTT.

The CDR3 sequence is CASMSGQSYGYTF. CDR3 in DNA: TGTGCCAGCATGTCAGGACAGTCTTATGGCTACACCTTC. J is TRBJ1-2 and V is TRBV2; the D gene is possibly TRBD1 (6 bases). Germline values: CDR1 SNHLY, CDR2 FYNNEI. The CDR3 runs to 13 residues. Trimming took off 7 bases at V and 5 bases at J, with 14 bases between the two ends. The whole variable domain, filled in from reference TRBV2 and TRBJ1-2, reads EPEVTQTPSHQVTQMGQEVILRCVPISNHLYFYWYRQILGQKVEFLVSFYNNEISEKSEIFDDQFSVERPDGSNFTLKIRSTKLEDSAMYFCASMSGQSYGYTFGSGTRLTVV.

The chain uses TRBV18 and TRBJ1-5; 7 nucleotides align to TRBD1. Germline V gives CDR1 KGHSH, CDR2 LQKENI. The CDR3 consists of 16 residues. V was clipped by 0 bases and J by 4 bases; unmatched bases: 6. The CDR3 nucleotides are TGTGCCAGCTCACCACCCAACAGGGGTGAGAATCAGCCCCAGCATTTT. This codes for CASSPPNRGENQPQHF.

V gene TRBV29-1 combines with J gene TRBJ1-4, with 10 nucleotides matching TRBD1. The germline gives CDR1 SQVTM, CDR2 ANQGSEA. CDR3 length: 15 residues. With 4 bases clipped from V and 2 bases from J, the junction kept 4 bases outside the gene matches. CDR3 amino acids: CSVGPTGGTNEKLFF. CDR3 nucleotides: TGCAGCGTTGGCCCGACAGGGGGCACTAATGAAAAACTGTTTTTT.

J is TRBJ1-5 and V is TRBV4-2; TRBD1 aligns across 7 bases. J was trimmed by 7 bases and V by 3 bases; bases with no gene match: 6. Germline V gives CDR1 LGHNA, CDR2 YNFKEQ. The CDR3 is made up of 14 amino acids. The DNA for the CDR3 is TGTGCCAGCAGCCACGACAGGGCGGCCCAGCCCCAGCATTTT. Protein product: CASSHDRAAQPQHF.

CDR3 residues: CASSQDRRMNTEAFF. CDR3 sequence (DNA): TGTGCCAGCAGCCAAGACAGGAGGATGAACACTGAAGCTTTCTTT. This chain links TRBV14 with TRBJ1-1; D call uncertain. This CDR3 is built from 15 residues. V lost 0 bases, J lost 0 bases, and 8 bases lay in between. The germline V gene has CDR1 SGHDN and CDR2 FVKESK.

CDR3 nucleotide sequence: TGCGCCAGCTCCCAACAGACGAACACTGAAGCTTTCTTT. This translates into CASSQQTNTEAFF. V usage is TRBV10-2 and J usage is TRBJ1-1; D call uncertain. Germline V gene lookup returns CDR1 WSHSY and CDR2 SAAADI. Between the trimmed V and J ends, which lost 8 bases and 1 base, there was a span of 11 bases. CDR3 length: 13 amino acids.

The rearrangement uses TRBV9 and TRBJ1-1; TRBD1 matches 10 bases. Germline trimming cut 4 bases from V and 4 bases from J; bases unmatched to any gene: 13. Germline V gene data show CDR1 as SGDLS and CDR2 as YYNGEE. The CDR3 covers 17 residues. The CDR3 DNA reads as TGTGCCAGCAGCCCAGAGACCGGGACAGGGGCTGGCACTGAAGCTTTCTTT. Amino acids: CASSPETGTGAGTEAFF.